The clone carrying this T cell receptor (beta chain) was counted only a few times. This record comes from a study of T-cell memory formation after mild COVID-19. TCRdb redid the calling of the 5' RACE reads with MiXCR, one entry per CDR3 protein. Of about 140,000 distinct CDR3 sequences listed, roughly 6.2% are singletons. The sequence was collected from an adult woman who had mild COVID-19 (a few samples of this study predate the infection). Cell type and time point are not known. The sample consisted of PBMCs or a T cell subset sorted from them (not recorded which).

The CDR3 region is CASNEGGSTQPQHF. The CDR3 DNA reads as TGTGCCAGCAACGAAGGGGGGAGTACTCAGCCCCAGCATTTT. V gene TRBV6-1 combines with J gene TRBJ1-5; TRBD1 is a possible D gene (6 bases). Germline V gene lookup returns CDR1 MNHNS and CDR2 SASEGT. V lost 7 bases, J lost 6 bases, and 16 bases lay in between. The CDR3 runs 14 residues.